The next 31 T cell receptor beta chains were all read from a single sample in a study of blood T cell repertoires in COVID-19. Sequenced by immunoSEQ multiplex PCR; TCRdb stores in-frame clones only, minus some. Of under 250,000 clones in the sample, around 90% are singletons; the top ten hold around 2.6%. Source material: PBMCs or T cells enriched from blood (not recorded which). All receptors derive from a woman aged 25-40 years with acute COVID-19.

J is TRBJ1-1 and V is TRBV19, with D possibly matching TRBD1 (6 bases). CDR3 length: 14 amino acids. CDR1 LNHDA and CDR2 SQIVND come from the germline V gene (reference sequence). Trimming left V 10 bases short and J 1 base short, with 16 bases between. CDR3 region: CATYTGTRNTEAFF. The CDR3 region has the DNA TGTGCCACGTACACCGGGACAAGGAACACTGAAGCTTTCTTT.

The genes are TRBV10-3 and TRBJ1-1; 7 nucleotides agree with TRBD1. The CDR3 is made up of 12 amino acids. Germline V CDR1 and CDR2: ENHRY, SYGVKD. Germline trimming cut 3 bases from V and 6 bases from J; bases unmatched to any gene: 1. The CDR3 DNA sequence: TGTGCCATCAGTGAACAGGGGCCTGAAGCTTTCTTT. Its translation: CAISEQGPEAFF.

This chain joins TRBV29-1 and TRBJ2-7, with 8 bases fitting TRBD2. The CDR3 is 13 residues long. Germline values: CDR1 SQVTM, CDR2 ANQGSEA. With 5 bases clipped from V and 2 bases from J, the junction kept 5 bases outside the gene matches. CDR3 amino acids: CSVLAGGPYEQYF. DNA of the CDR3: TGCAGCGTTTTGGCGGGGGGTCCCTACGAGCAGTACTTC.

V is TRBV7-9 and J is TRBJ2-7, with D possibly TRBD1 on 6 matching bases. The CDR3 contains 12 residues. The germline V and J ends were trimmed by 3 bases and 12 bases, with 15 bases remaining between them. Per germline, CDR1 SEHNR and CDR2 FQNEAQ (reference sequence). CDR3 DNA sequence: TGTGCCAGCAGCTTTCCGACAGGACACCGGTACTTC. Protein: CASSFPTGHRYF.

The chain is built from TRBV5-5 and TRBJ2-3, with 7 bases identical to TRBD2. This CDR3 has 17 amino acids. The junction had 8 bases not matched to a gene; V was cut back by 0 bases and J by 1 base. The germline gives CDR1 SGHKS, CDR2 YYEKEE (reference sequence). CDR3 sequence: CASSLAILLAGTDTQYF. The CDR3 nucleotides are TGTGCCAGCAGCTTGGCAATCTTGCTAGCGGGCACAGATACGCAGTATTTT.

The chain is built from TRBV13 and TRBJ1-1; 8 bases map to TRBD1. This CDR3 is built from 14 residues. Germline V gene lookup returns CDR1 PRHDT and CDR2 FYEKMQ (reference sequence). V was pared by 4 bases and J by 1 base, with 2 bases of the junction left unmatched. The CDR3 nucleotides are TGTGCCAGCAGCTACACAGGGGGGAACACTGAAGCTTTCTTT. Its protein is CASSYTGGNTEAFF.

The chain joins TRBV5-4 to TRBJ2-7, with 7 bases identical to TRBD1. The CDR3 totals 14 residues. Germline assignment: CDR1 SGHNT and CDR2 YYREEE (reference sequence). The junction had 6 bases not matched to a gene; V was cut back by 4 bases and J by 2 bases. CDR3 DNA sequence: TGTGCCAGCAGCCAGGGACAGCTAACCTACGAGCAGTACTTC. Protein product: CASSQGQLTYEQYF.

There are a few counts of this clone. This chain joins TRBV29-1 and TRBJ1-1, with 8 positions matching TRBD1. The CDR3 sequence is 13 residues long. Germline V gene sequence: CDR1 SQVTM, CDR2 ANQGSEA. Trimming removed 6 bases from V and 10 bases from J; junction bases left unmatched: 13. This CDR3 reads CSVHKGGTGAAFF. In DNA form, the CDR3 reads TGCAGCGTCCACAAAGGAGGGACAGGAGCAGCTTTCTTT.

The chain joins TRBV15 to TRBJ1-1; possible D gene TRBD1, 6 bases. The V and J ends lost 5 bases and 10 bases respectively, with 23 bases between them. From germline, CDR1 is LNHNV and CDR2 YYDKDF (reference sequence). The CDR3 extends over 15 amino acids. The DNA of the CDR3 is TGTGCCACCAGCCCCCACGGACAGATAAGGGATGGAGCTTTCTTT. Translated, it gives CATSPHGQIRDGAFF.

The chain joins TRBV7-2 to TRBJ1-3; 7 bases match TRBD1. Germline V gene data show CDR1 as SGHTA and CDR2 as FQGNSA. The CDR3 runs 16 residues. The V segment lost 1 base and the J segment 0 bases; nucleotides outside the gene matches: 3. CDR3 amino acids: CASSLGGDSSGNTIYF. CDR3 coding DNA: TGTGCCAGCAGCTTAGGGGGGGACAGCTCTGGAAACACCATATATTTT.

The chain combines TRBV2 with TRBJ1-6; D ambiguous. Per the germline V gene, CDR1 is SNHLY and CDR2 is FYNNEI. Trimming removed 11 bases at V and 10 bases at J, with 21 bases between. This CDR3 region has 14 residues. The CDR3 coding sequence is TGTGCCGGCACGGAGTTCCCCGGCGGATCACCCCTCCACTTT. Translating it yields CAGTEFPGGSPLHF.

The chain is built from TRBV12-3 or TRBV12-4 and TRBJ1-1, with no clear D. The CDR3 is 13 residues long. The V and J ends lost 7 bases and 1 base respectively, with 10 bases between them. The CDR3 region is CASTPLGNTEAFF. CDR3 nucleotides: TGTGCCAGCACTCCCCTAGGGAACACTGAAGCTTTCTTT.

This clone was seen a few times. J is TRBJ1-5 and V is TRBV19; 10 bases map to TRBD1. Germline V gene data show CDR1 as LNHDA and CDR2 as SQIVND (reference sequence). This CDR3 contains 14 residues. The junction had 2 bases not matched to a gene; V was cut back by 5 bases and J by 4 bases. The CDR3 DNA reads as TGTGCCAGTAGTGACAGGGGGCCGAATCAGCCCCAGCATTTT. This translates into CASSDRGPNQPQHF. Full variable domain (remainder filled in from reference TRBV19 and TRBJ1-5): DGGITQSPKYLFRKEGQNVTLSCEQNLNHDAMYWYRQDPGQGLRLIYYSQIVNDFQKGDIAEGYSVSREKKESFPLTVTSAQKNPTAFYLCASSDRGPNQPQHFGDGTRLSIL.

The chain combines TRBV10-3 with TRBJ1-1; TRBD1 aligns across 8 bases. CDR1 ENHRY and CDR2 SYGVKD come from the germline V gene. Unmatched junction bases numbered 9, after V lost 6 bases and J lost 3 bases. This CDR3 spans 15 amino acids. The CDR3, as DNA: TGTGCCATCAGCGAGAGGGCCAGGGGGCACACTGAAGCTTTCTTT. Protein product: CAISERARGHTEAFF.

V usage is TRBV6-5 and J usage is TRBJ1-5, with 7 nucleotides matching TRBD1. CDR1 is MNHEY and CDR2 is SVGAGI in the germline V gene. The CDR3 contains 15 residues. With V trimmed by 4 bases and J by 3 bases, 6 bases remained unmatched. Here the CDR3 reads CASSLQGTVNQPQHF. CDR3 nucleotides: TGTGCCAGCAGTTTACAGGGGACAGTCAATCAGCCCCAGCATTTT.

The rearrangement links TRBV5-1 to TRBJ1-1; D may be TRBD1 (6 bases). Trimming took off 5 bases at V and 3 bases at J, with 11 bases between the two ends. Germline assignment: CDR1 SGHRS and CDR2 YFSETQ. The CDR3 extends over 13 amino acids. CDR3: CASRPNRDTEAFF. CDR3 sequence (DNA): TGCGCCAGCAGACCCAACAGGGACACTGAAGCTTTCTTT.

The gene calls are TRBV13 and TRBJ1-6; no firm D call. Looked up from germline, CDR1 is PRHDT and CDR2 is FYEKMQ (reference sequence). The CDR3 length is 15 residues. Trimming took 4 bases from V and 10 from J, leaving 17 bases between them. The DNA of the CDR3 is TGTGCCAGCAGCTCTCAGGAAACAGCGGACTCACCCCTCCACTTT. This gives the protein CASSSQETADSPLHF. The full variable domain, in which reference TRBV13 and TRBJ1-6 provide the parts outside the CDR3, is AAGVIQSPRHLIKEKRETATLKCYPIPRHDTVYWYQQGPGQDPQFLISFYEKMQSDKGSIPDRFSAQQFSDYHSELNMSSLELGDSALYFCASSSQETADSPLHFGNGTRLTVT.

This sequence joins TRBV3-1 (or the pseudogene TRBV3-2) and TRBJ2-1; TRBD2 matches 13 bases. V gave up 0 bases and J gave up 3 bases; unmatched junction bases: 5. Germline CDR1 reads LGHDT; CDR2 reads YNNKEL (reference sequence). The CDR3 runs 18 residues. This CDR3 reads CASSQETSGGAFYNEQFF. The CDR3 DNA follows: TGTGCCAGCAGCCAAGAAACTAGCGGGGGGGCCTTCTACAATGAGCAGTTCTTC.

This clone came up once. This chain links TRBV27 with TRBJ1-5; D is undetermined. There are 13 residues in the CDR3. Germline CDR1 MNHEY, CDR2 SMNVEV (reference sequence). V lost 6 bases and J 1 base, leaving 7 bases between the germline ends. The CDR3 nucleotides are TGTGCCAGCAGCGTAGAGAGCAATCAGCCCCAGCATTTT. It yields the protein CASSVESNQPQHF.

The chain links TRBV6-2 or TRBV6-3 to TRBJ1-5, with 9 positions matching TRBD1. The trim removed 2 bases at V and 3 bases at J, leaving 8 bases unmatched. The CDR3 loop spans 17 amino acids. Germline CDR1 MNHEY, CDR2 SVGEGT. CDR3 protein: CASSYPDRGFFNQPQHF. CDR3 DNA: TGTGCCAGCAGTTACCCTGACAGGGGGTTTTTCAATCAGCCCCAGCATTTT.

The chain combines TRBV28 with TRBJ1-1; 8 nucleotides line up with TRBD1. Germline V lookup: CDR1 MDHEN, CDR2 SYDVKM. V was clipped by 5 bases and J by 6 bases; unmatched bases: 8. The length of the CDR3 is 14 residues. The CDR3, as DNA: TGTGCCAGCAGTCTAACAGGGGGACCCGCTGAAGCTTTCTTT. It is translated as CASSLTGGPAEAFF. Full variable domain (remainder filled in from reference TRBV28 and TRBJ1-1): DVKVTQSSRYLVKRTGEKVFLECVQDMDHENMFWYRQDPGLGLRLIYFSYDVKMKEKGDIPEGYSVSREKKERFSLILESASTNQTSMYLCASSLTGGPAEAFFGQGTRLTVV.

The chain links TRBV6-1 to TRBJ1-2; D is perhaps TRBD1 (5 bases). The CDR3 has 12 amino acids. The V gene lost 5 bases and the J gene lost 7 bases, with 11 bases spanning the gap. CDR1 and CDR2 (germline): MNHNS, SASEGT. Written as DNA, the CDR3 is TGTGCCAGCAGTAGCGACAGATTTGGCTACACCTTC. This gives the protein CASSSDRFGYTF.

The V call is TRBV13, the J call TRBJ2-1, with 7 positions matching TRBD2. CDR1 PRHDT and CDR2 FYEKMQ come from the germline V gene (reference sequence). J was trimmed by 2 bases and V by 2 bases; bases with no gene match: 3. This CDR3 contains 15 residues. The CDR3 loop is CASSLRGGPYNEQFF. The CDR3, as DNA: TGTGCCAGCAGCTTACGCGGGGGTCCCTACAATGAGCAGTTCTTC.

The CDR3 DNA is TGCGCCAGCAGCTTGGTACGGGATGGCTACACCTTC. This translates into CASSLVRDGYTF. The V call is TRBV5-1, the J call TRBJ1-2; D call uncertain. This CDR3 region has 12 residues. The V and J ends lost 0 bases and 6 bases respectively, with 6 bases between them. Germline CDR1 SGHRS, CDR2 YFSETQ.

The chain is built from TRBV6-2 or TRBV6-3 and TRBJ1-2; D uncertain. Germline-derived CDR1 and CDR2 are MNHEY and SVGEGT. The CDR3 has 16 amino acids. The V and J ends lost 0 bases and 8 bases respectively, with 19 bases between them. The CDR3 is CASSYSREKELGGYTF. In DNA form, the CDR3 reads TGTGCCAGCAGTTACTCGAGAGAGAAGGAGCTCGGGGGCTACACCTTC.

The CDR3 nucleotides read TGTGCCAGTAGTCGTGGCAGGACTACTTACAATGAGCAGTTCTTC. Residues: CASSRGRTTYNEQFF. V usage is TRBV19 and J usage is TRBJ2-1, with D possibly being TRBD2 (6 bases). The CDR3 consists of 15 residues. V lost 5 bases, J lost 4 bases, and 15 bases lay in between. CDR1 is LNHDA and CDR2 is SQIVND in the germline V gene (reference sequence).

This chain uses TRBV5-4 with TRBJ1-1; TRBD1 is a possible D gene (5 bases). The length of the CDR3 is 15 residues. The V gene's germline CDR1 is SGHNT and CDR2 YYREEE (reference sequence). V lost 3 bases to trimming and J lost 1 base, with 13 bases between them. DNA of the CDR3: TGTGCCAGCAGCTCACCGGGACTTCAGAACACTGAAGCTTTCTTT. Protein product: CASSSPGLQNTEAFF.

This sequence joins TRBV4-3 and TRBJ2-5, with D perhaps TRBD2 (6 bases). The V gene lost 0 bases and the J gene lost 7 bases, with 15 bases spanning the gap. Germline CDR1 and CDR2: LGHNA and YSLEER. The CDR3 consists of 15 residues. In DNA form, the CDR3 reads TGCGCCAGCAGCCAAGAGACTAGAATCGGGGGGACCCAGTACTTC. Its protein product is CASSQETRIGGTQYF.

The CDR3 loop is CASSVRTDLPNYGYTF. CDR3 coding DNA: TGTGCCAGCAGTGTTAGGACAGATCTTCCTAACTATGGCTACACCTTC. The gene calls are TRBV6-1 and TRBJ1-2; perhaps TRBD1 as D (6 bases). CDR3 length equals 16 residues. Germline lookup yields CDR1 MNHNS and CDR2 SASEGT. The V end lost 4 bases, the J end lost 0 bases, and 15 bases lay between the germline ends.

CDR3 sequence: CASSLVIRASGYTF. CDR3 DNA sequence: TGTGCCAGCAGCTTAGTGATCAGGGCCTCTGGCTACACCTTC. This chain links TRBV7-9 with TRBJ1-2; a weak D match, TRBD1 (5 bases). Germline values: CDR1 SEHNR, CDR2 FQNEAQ (reference sequence). The CDR3 has 14 amino acids. Trimming pared 1 base from V and 7 bases from J, leaving 13 bases between.

The chain combines TRBV6-1 with TRBJ1-3; D is unclear. The CDR3 is 16 residues long. Germline lookup yields CDR1 MNHNS and CDR2 SASEGT. The V and J ends lost 0 bases and 1 base respectively, with 10 bases between them. The CDR3 loop is CASSEALPSSGNTIYF. The DNA of the CDR3 is TGTGCCAGCAGTGAAGCGCTTCCCAGTTCTGGAAACACCATATATTTT.